This passage covers 23 T cell receptor beta chains from one sample sequenced in a study of glioma-infiltrating T cells after dendritic cell vaccination. The data were produced by immunoSEQ multiplex PCR, yet TCRdb's version contains in-frame clones alone and is incomplete. This sample yields 80,000 to 100,000 clones, of which 79% are seen a single time; roughly 5.7% belongs to the top ten. The source was blood, collected before dendritic cell vaccination. These receptor sequences come from a human donor with glioblastoma.

This sequence joins TRBV7-9 and TRBJ2-7; 8 bases align to TRBD2. From germline, CDR1 is SEHNR and CDR2 FQNEAQ (reference sequence). This CDR3 contains 15 residues. V dropped 3 bases and J dropped 5; count of bases not matched to a gene: 9. The CDR3 DNA is TGTGCCAGCAGCTTCGTCGGTAGCGGGACCAACGAGCAGTACTTC. Translating it yields CASSFVGSGTNEQYF. The entire variable domain, with the rest obtained from reference TRBV7-9 and TRBJ2-7, is as follows: DTGVSQNPRHKITKRGQNVTFRCDPISEHNRLYWYRQTLGQGPEFLTYFQNEAQLEKSRLLSDRFSAERPKGSFSTLEIQRTEQGDSAMYLCASSFVGSGTNEQYFGPGTRLTVT.

This chain uses TRBV28 with TRBJ1-2; D gene uncertain. V lost 2 bases to trimming and J lost 7 bases, with 11 bases between them. Germline CDR1 reads MDHEN; CDR2 reads SYDVKM. CDR3 length equals 13 residues. CDR3 nucleotides: TGTGCCAGCAGTTTACGGTCCCGGGGTGGCTACACCTTC. Protein: CASSLRSRGGYTF.

The V gene is TRBV27, the J gene TRBJ2-3; D perhaps matches TRBD1 (5 bases). Trimming took off 3 bases at V and 5 bases at J, with 15 bases between the two ends. From germline, CDR1 is MNHEY and CDR2 SMNVEV (reference sequence). The CDR3 totals 15 residues. The CDR3 reads CASSFQGFNRDTQYF. CDR3 DNA sequence: TGTGCCAGCAGTTTTCAGGGTTTCAATAGAGATACGCAGTATTTT.

The V and J genes are TRBV5-1 and TRBJ2-1, with 10 bases lining up with TRBD2. Germline V CDR1 and CDR2: SGHRS, YFSETQ. The CDR3 contains 18 residues. The V segment lost 2 bases and the J segment 7 bases; nucleotides outside the gene matches: 15. In DNA form, the CDR3 reads TGCGCCAGCAGCTTCCCCGAGCGGCCTAGCGGGAGAGTAAATGAGCAGTTCTTC. This translates into CASSFPERPSGRVNEQFF.

This CDR3 is CAWSGPSGEQFF. For the CDR3, the DNA is TGTGCCTGGAGTGGACCTAGCGGAGAGCAGTTCTTC. The chain employs TRBV30 and TRBJ2-1; 7 bases fit TRBD2. Germline CDR1 is GTSNPN and CDR2 is SVGIG (reference sequence). This CDR3 has 12 amino acids. V lost 1 base and J lost 10; bases outside the gene matches: 4.

This chain joins TRBV29-1 and TRBJ2-2; 7 nucleotides agree with TRBD1. The V segment lost 6 bases and the J segment 3 bases; nucleotides outside the gene matches: 4. CDR1 is SQVTM, CDR2 ANQGSEA, per germline. CDR3 length: 13 residues. CDR3 DNA: TGCAGCGTCTTGACAGGGCACACCGGGGAGCTGTTTTTT. Translation: CSVLTGHTGELFF.

This clone is a singleton in its sample. DNA of the CDR3: TGTGCCAGCAGCTTCACAGGGGGCACTGAAGCTTTCTTT. Translation gives CASSFTGGTEAFF. The chain employs TRBV7-8 and TRBJ1-1; 8 nucleotides agree with TRBD1. Germline CDR1 reads SGHVS; CDR2 reads FQNEAQ. The junction had 1 base not matched to a gene; V was cut back by 3 bases and J by 4 bases. The CDR3 length is 13 residues.

The chain is built from TRBV5-1 and TRBJ1-4; weak D call: TRBD1 (5 bases). Trimming shortened V by 4 bases and J by 1 base, and 14 bases separated the two germline ends. CDR3 length: 16 residues. Germline assignment: CDR1 SGHRS and CDR2 YFSETQ. The CDR3 DNA reads TGCGCCAGCAGCATCCAGGGAGGGGAAACTAATGAAAAACTGTTTTTT. It translates to CASSIQGGETNEKLFF.

J is TRBJ2-7 and V is TRBV21-1; the table gives TRBD1 as D, unverified against the DNA. TRBV21-1 is deemed a pseudogene. The CDR3 runs to 13 residues. This CDR3 reads CASSPRTGHEQYF. In nucleotides, the CDR3 is TGTGCCAGCAGCCCCCGGACAGGACACGAGCAGTACTTC.

The V gene is TRBV7-9, the J gene TRBJ2-2; D not resolved. The CDR3 spans 13 residues. Germline CDR1 SEHNR, CDR2 FQNEAQ (reference sequence). Between the trimmed V and J ends, which lost 8 bases and 0 bases, there was a span of 7 bases. The DNA for the CDR3 is TGTGCCAGCGAGCCCGCGAACACCGGGGAGCTGTTTTTT. Translation: CASEPANTGELFF.

The rearrangement links TRBV6-1 to TRBJ1-2; 7 bases line up with TRBD1. The CDR3 covers 14 residues. V lost 7 bases, J lost 4 bases, and 9 bases stayed unmatched. Germline CDR1 MNHNS, CDR2 SASEGT. The CDR3 DNA sequence: TGTGCCAGCAAACTGGGACAGCGAACCTATGGCTACACCTTC. Protein: CASKLGQRTYGYTF.

This clone was counted once. The chain combines TRBV7-9 with TRBJ2-1, with a weak D call TRBD2 (6 bases). The CDR3 is 15 amino acids. Trimming shortened V by 0 bases and J by 1 base, and 7 bases separated the two germline ends. The germline gives CDR1 SEHNR, CDR2 FQNEAQ (reference sequence). The CDR3 nucleotides read TGTGCCAGCAGCTTAGCGCTAGCGTCCTACAATGAGCAGTTCTTC. Amino acid sequence: CASSLALASYNEQFF.

The V and J genes are TRBV27 and TRBJ2-1; 9 bases map to TRBD2. The CDR3 contains 17 residues. The V gene end was trimmed by 3 bases and the J gene end by 6 bases; junction bases not matched to a gene: 12. Per germline, CDR1 MNHEY and CDR2 SMNVEV (reference sequence). The CDR3: CASSFLWSSGTSNEQFF. DNA of the CDR3: TGTGCCAGCAGTTTTCTTTGGTCTAGCGGGACAAGCAATGAGCAGTTCTTC.

This clone was picked up a small number of times. Other DNA sequences in the sample encode the same CDR3. The chain uses TRBV2 and TRBJ2-7; TRBD2 aligns across 7 bases. The junction had 6 bases not matched to a gene; V was cut back by 1 base and J by 3 bases. Germline assignment: CDR1 SNHLY and CDR2 FYNNEI. The CDR3 is 15 amino acids. CDR3 coding DNA: TGTGCCAGCAGTGAAGGTGGCGGGAGAAGCTACGAGCAGTACTTC. This gives the protein CASSEGGGRSYEQYF.

The chain employs TRBV19 and TRBJ1-6; no clear D. Germline CDR1 and CDR2: LNHDA and SQIVND (reference sequence). The V end lost 1 base, the J end lost 7 bases, and 5 bases lay between the germline ends. The CDR3 has 13 residues. Written as DNA, the CDR3 is TGTGCCAGTAGTATAGCTCCGAATTCACCCCTCCACTTT. It codes for CASSIAPNSPLHF.

The gene calls are TRBV7-9 and TRBJ1-2; D not certain. The CDR3 contains 16 residues. Germline values: CDR1 SEHNR, CDR2 FQNEAQ (reference sequence). Trimming cost V 4 bases and J 4 bases, with 19 bases left between them. As DNA, the CDR3 is TGTGCCAGCAGCTCGACGAACTCCCACCAGGCCTATGGCTACACCTTC. Translating it yields CASSSTNSHQAYGYTF.

The J gene is TRBJ1-2, the V gene TRBV19; 9 nucleotides line up with TRBD1. CDR3 size: 16 residues. Per germline, CDR1 LNHDA and CDR2 SQIVND (reference sequence). Trimming at V came to 3 bases and at J to 8 bases, leaving 13 bases not matched to a gene. The CDR3 reads CASSMSLGTGSRGYTF. For the CDR3, the DNA is TGTGCCAGTAGTATGTCCCTAGGGACAGGGAGTAGAGGCTACACCTTC.

The CDR3 sequence is CATSRWDRDNEQFF. In DNA form, the CDR3 reads TGTGCCACCAGCAGATGGGACAGGGACAATGAGCAGTTCTTC. The chain joins TRBV15 to TRBJ2-1; TRBD1 matches 9 bases. This CDR3 region has 14 residues. The trim removed 2 bases at V and 5 bases at J, leaving 1 base unmatched. Germline V gene data show CDR1 as LNHNV and CDR2 as YYDKDF (reference sequence).

The chain employs TRBV5-5 and TRBJ1-1; 9 positions agree with TRBD1. The CDR3 runs 15 residues. J was trimmed by 3 bases and V by 1 base; bases with no gene match: 4. Germline V CDR1 and CDR2: SGHKS, YYEKEE (reference sequence). The CDR3 loop reads CASSLYRGLDTEAFF. As DNA, the CDR3 is TGTGCCAGCAGCTTGTACAGGGGGCTTGACACTGAAGCTTTCTTT.

The genes are TRBV5-1 and TRBJ2-2, with D possibly matching TRBD1 (6 bases). V shed 7 bases and J shed 5 bases, with 21 bases lying between them. This CDR3 has 16 residues. Germline CDR1 reads SGHRS; CDR2 reads YFSETQ. CDR3 DNA: TGCGCCAGCGCGCTCCGACAGGCGACAATTACCGGGGAGCTGTTTTTT. Translated, it gives CASALRQATITGELFF.

This clone was seen only once. V and J are TRBV11-2 and TRBJ2-3; 10 bases map to TRBD2. Germline V CDR1 and CDR2: SGHAT, FQNNGV. V was clipped by 6 bases and J by 1 base; unmatched bases: 7. The CDR3 spans 16 residues. The CDR3 DNA reads as TGTGCCAGCAGTAGAAGGCTAGCGGGGGGCACAGATACGCAGTATTTT. As protein: CASSRRLAGGTDTQYF.

This clone was seen a single time. The chain couples TRBV2 to TRBJ2-3; no clear D. The germline V gene encodes CDR1 SNHLY and CDR2 FYNNEI. V shed 5 bases and J shed 0 bases, with 6 bases lying between them. The CDR3 extends over 13 amino acids. The CDR3, as DNA: TGTGCCAGCAGTCAGTTTAGCACAGATACGCAGTATTTT. The encoded protein is CASSQFSTDTQYF.

The chain joins TRBV21-1 to TRBJ1-2; the D call TRBD1 from the table was never checked on the DNA. TRBV21-1 is shown as a pseudogene. The CDR3 sequence is 15 residues long. CDR3 loop: CASSKGGTGEDGYTF. Written as DNA, the CDR3 is TGTGCCAGCAGCAAAGGGGGGACAGGGGAGGATGGCTACACCTTC.